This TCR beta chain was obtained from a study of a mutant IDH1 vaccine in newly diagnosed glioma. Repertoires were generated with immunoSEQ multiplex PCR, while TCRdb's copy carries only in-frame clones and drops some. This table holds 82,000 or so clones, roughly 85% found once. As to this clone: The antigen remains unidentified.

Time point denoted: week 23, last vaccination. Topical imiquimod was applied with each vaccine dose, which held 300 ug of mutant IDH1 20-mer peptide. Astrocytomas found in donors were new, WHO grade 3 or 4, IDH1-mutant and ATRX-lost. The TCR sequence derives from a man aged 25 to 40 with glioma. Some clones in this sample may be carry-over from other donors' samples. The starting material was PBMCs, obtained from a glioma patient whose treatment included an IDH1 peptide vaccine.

The CDR3 region has the DNA TGTGCCAGCAGCTTAGGAGGGGGGCCGGGGCAGCCCCAGCATTTT. Residues: CASSLGGGPGQPQHF. V is TRBV7-2 and J is TRBJ1-5, with a possible D match to TRBD1 (6 bases). Germline CDR1 and CDR2: SGHTA and FQGNSA. This CDR3 region has 15 residues. V lost 1 base to trimming and J lost 7 bases, with 14 bases between them.